A selection of T cell receptor beta chains follows, all from one sample in a study of graft-versus-host responses after intestinal transplantation. The antigens of these receptors remain unknown. Using immunoSEQ multiplex PCR, the repertoire was profiled, and TCRdb retains in-frame clones only, with some absent. Counted here are roughly 92,000 clones, roughly 90% occurring once; the ten biggest clones make up 0.28%. This sample comprised unstimulated CD4+ T cells sorted from spleen or lymph node cells, obtained before transplant. These receptors were collected from a human donor who was the organ donor for an intestinal transplant. Each CDR3 is given with its conserved first and last residue.

j_call	v_call	cdr3_aa
TRBJ2-5	TRBV28	CASSPDRRGSQAAQYF
TRBJ1-1	TRBV5-4	CASGRGDTEAFF
TRBJ1-1	TRBV15	CATRRGLGGNTEAFF
TRBJ2-2	TRBV19	CASSIGGRDGELFF
TRBJ2-5	TRBV28	CASSRVGRWGGETQYF
TRBJ2-7	TRBV7-6	CASSLGQGVSYEQYF
TRBJ2-5	TRBV5-4	CASSFSVAGETQYF
TRBJ2-3	TRBV27	CASSFLLAADTQYF
TRBJ2-5	TRBV2	CATKWEQGDIGETQYF
TRBJ1-2	TRBV11-2	CASSLSVDGGDYGYTF